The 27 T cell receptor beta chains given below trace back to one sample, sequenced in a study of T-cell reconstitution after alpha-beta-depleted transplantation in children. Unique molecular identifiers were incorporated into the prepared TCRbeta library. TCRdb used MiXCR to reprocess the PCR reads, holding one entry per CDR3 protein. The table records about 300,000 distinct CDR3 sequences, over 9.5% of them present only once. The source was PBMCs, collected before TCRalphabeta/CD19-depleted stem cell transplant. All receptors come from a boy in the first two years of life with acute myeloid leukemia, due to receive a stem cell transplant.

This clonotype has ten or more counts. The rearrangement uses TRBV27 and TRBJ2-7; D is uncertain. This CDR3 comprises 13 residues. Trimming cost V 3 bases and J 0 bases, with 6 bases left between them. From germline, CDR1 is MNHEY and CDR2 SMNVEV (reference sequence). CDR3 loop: CASSFLSSYEQYF. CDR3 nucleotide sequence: TGTGCCAGCAGTTTCTTGAGCTCCTACGAGCAGTACTTC.

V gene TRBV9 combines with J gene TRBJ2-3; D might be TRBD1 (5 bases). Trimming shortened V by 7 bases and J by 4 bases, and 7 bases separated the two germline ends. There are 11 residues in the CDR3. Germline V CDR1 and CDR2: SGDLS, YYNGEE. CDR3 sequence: CASGAPDTQYF. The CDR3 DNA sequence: TGTGCCAGCGGGGCCCCAGATACGCAGTATTTT.

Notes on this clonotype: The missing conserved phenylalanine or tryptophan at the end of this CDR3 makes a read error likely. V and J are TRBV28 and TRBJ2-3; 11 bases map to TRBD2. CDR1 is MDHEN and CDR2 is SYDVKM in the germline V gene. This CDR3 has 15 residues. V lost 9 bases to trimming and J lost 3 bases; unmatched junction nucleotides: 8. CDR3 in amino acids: CASTLAGVTTDTQYC. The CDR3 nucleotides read TGTGCCAGTACACTAGCGGGAGTAACTACAGATACGCAGTATTGT.

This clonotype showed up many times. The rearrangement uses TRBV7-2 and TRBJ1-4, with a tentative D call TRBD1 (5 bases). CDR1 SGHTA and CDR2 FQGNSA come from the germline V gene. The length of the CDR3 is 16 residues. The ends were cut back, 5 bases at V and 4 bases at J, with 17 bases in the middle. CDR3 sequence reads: CASSPKTALFNEKLFF. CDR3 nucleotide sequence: TGTGCCAGCAGCCCCAAGACAGCTCTTTTTAATGAAAAACTGTTTTTT.

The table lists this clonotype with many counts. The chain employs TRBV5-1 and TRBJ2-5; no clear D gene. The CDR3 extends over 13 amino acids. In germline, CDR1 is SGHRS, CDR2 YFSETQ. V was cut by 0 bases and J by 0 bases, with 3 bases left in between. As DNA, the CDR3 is TGCGCCAGCAGCTTGGGAAACCAAGAGACCCAGTACTTC. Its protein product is CASSLGNQETQYF.

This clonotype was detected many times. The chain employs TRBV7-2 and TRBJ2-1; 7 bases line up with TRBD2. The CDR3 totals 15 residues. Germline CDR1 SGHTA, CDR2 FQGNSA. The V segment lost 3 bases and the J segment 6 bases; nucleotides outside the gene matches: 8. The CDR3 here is CASSLVGGPFNEQFF. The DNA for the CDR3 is TGTGCCAGCAGCTTGGTGGGAGGGCCTTTCAATGAGCAGTTCTTC.

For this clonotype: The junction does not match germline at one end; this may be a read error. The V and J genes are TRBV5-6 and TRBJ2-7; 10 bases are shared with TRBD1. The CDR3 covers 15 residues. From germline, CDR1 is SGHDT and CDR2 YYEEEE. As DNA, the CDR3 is TGTGCCATCAGCTGGGGAGCCGGGACAGGGGTTGAGCAGTACTTC. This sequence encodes CAISWGAGTGVEQYF.

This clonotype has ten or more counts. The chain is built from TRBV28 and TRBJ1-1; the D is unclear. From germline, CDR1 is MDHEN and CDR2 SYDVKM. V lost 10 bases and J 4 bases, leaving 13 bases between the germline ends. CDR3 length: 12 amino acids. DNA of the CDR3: TGTGCCATCGATCGAGGAGGCACTGAAGCTTTCTTT. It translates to CAIDRGGTEAFF. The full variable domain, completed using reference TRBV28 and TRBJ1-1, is DVKVTQSSRYLVKRTGEKVFLECVQDMDHENMFWYRQDPGLGLRLIYFSYDVKMKEKGDIPEGYSVSREKKERFSLILESASTNQTSMYLCAIDRGGTEAFFGQGTRLTVV.

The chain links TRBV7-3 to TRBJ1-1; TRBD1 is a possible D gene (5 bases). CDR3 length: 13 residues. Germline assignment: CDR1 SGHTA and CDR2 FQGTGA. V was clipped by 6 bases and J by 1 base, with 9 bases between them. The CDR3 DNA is TGTGCCAGCAGGCAGGGTGAGAACACTGAAGCTTTCTTT. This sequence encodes CASRQGENTEAFF.

The CDR3 nucleotides are TGCGCCAGCAGCAGAAGGGGGCGCGCAGATACGCAGTATTTT. This codes for CASSRRGRADTQYF. V usage is TRBV5-1 and J usage is TRBJ2-3; 7 nucleotides agree with TRBD1. This CDR3 region has 14 residues. The germline V gene encodes CDR1 SGHRS and CDR2 YFSETQ. The trim removed 4 bases at V and 4 bases at J, leaving 6 bases unmatched.

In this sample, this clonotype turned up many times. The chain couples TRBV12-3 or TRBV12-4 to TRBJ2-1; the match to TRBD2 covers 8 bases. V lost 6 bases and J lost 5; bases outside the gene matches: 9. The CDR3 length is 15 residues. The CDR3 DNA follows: TGTGCCAGCAGCCCAATCGGGGGGGCCCACAATGAGCAGTTCTTC. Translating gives CASSPIGGAHNEQFF.

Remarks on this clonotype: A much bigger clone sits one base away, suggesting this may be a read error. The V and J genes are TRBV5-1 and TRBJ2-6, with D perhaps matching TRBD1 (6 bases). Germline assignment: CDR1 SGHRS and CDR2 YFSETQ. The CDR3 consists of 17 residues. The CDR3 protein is CASSYTGRLSGANALTF. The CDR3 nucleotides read TGCGCCAGCAGCTATACAGGGCGGCTCTCTGGGGCCAACGCCCTGACTTTC.

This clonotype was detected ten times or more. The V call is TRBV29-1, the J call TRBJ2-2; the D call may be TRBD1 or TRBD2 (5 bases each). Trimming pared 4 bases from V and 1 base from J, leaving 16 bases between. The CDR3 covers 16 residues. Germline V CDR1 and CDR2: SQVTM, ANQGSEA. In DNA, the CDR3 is TGCAGCGTTGTTCCCCCGGGACGGGGGAACACCGGGGAGCTGTTTTTT. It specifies CSVVPPGRGNTGELFF.

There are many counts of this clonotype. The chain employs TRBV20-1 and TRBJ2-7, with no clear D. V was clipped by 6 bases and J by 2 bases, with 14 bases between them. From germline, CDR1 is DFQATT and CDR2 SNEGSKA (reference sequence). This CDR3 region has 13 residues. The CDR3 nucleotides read TGCAGTGCCCCCGACTTGAACACCTACGAGCAGTACTTC. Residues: CSAPDLNTYEQYF.

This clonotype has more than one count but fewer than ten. The CDR3 coding sequence is TGTGCCAGCAGTGCGGTCAGTAACACCGGGGAGCTGTTTTTT. It translates to CASSAVSNTGELFF. V and J are TRBV2 and TRBJ2-2; no definite D call. This CDR3 spans 14 amino acids. V lost 4 bases and J 2 bases, leaving 8 bases between the germline ends. The germline gives CDR1 SNHLY, CDR2 FYNNEI.

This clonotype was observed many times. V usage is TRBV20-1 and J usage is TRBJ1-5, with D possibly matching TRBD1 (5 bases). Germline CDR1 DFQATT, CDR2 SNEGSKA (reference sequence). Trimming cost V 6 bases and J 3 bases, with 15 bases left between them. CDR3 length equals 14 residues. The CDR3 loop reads CSADRHLFNQPQHF. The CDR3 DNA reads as TGCAGTGCCGACAGACACCTTTTCAATCAGCCCCAGCATTTT.

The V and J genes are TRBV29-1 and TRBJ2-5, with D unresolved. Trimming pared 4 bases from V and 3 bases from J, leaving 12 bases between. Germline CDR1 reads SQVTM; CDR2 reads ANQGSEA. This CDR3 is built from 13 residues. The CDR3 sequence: CSVGLKAKETQYF. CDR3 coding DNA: TGCAGCGTTGGTTTGAAGGCAAAAGAGACCCAGTACTTC.

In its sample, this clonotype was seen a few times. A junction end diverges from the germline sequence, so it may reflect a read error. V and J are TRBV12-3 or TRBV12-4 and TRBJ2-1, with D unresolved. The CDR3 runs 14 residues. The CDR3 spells CASRFRPPYNEQFF. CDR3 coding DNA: TGTGCCAGCCGTTTTAGACCCCCCTACAATGAGCAGTTCTTC.

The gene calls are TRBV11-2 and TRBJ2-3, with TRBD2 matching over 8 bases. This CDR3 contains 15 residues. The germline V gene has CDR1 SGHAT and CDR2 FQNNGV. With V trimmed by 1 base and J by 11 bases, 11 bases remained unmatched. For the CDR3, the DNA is TGTGCCAGCAGCTTAGGGGGAAGCGGGAGTAAAGAGCAGTATTTT. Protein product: CASSLGGSGSKEQYF.

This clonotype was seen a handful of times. CDR3 region: CATSRDPRNTEAFF. The CDR3 bases are TGTGCCACCAGCAGAGATCCCAGGAACACTGAAGCTTTCTTT. This chain uses TRBV15 with TRBJ1-1, with D unresolved. V was pared by 0 bases and J by 1 base, with 6 bases between. The CDR3 is 14 residues long. The germline V gene has CDR1 LNHNV and CDR2 YYDKDF (reference sequence).

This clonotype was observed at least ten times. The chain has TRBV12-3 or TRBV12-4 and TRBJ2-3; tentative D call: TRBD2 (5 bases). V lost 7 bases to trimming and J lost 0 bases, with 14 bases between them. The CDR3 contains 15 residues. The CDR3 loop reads CASKVDSTSTDTQYF. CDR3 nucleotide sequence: TGTGCCAGCAAAGTGGACTCGACTAGCACAGATACGCAGTATTTT.

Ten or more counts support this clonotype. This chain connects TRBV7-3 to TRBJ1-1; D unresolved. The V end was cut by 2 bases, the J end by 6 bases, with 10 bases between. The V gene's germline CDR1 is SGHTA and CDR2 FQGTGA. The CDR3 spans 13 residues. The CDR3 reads CASSLAASAEAFF. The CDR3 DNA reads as TGTGCCAGCAGCTTAGCAGCGAGTGCTGAAGCTTTCTTT. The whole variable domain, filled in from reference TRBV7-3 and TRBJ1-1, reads GAGVSQTPSNKVTEKGKYVELRCDPISGHTALYWYRQSLGQGPEFLIYFQGTGAADDSGLPNDRFFAVRPEGSVSTLKIQRTERGDSAVYLCASSLAASAEAFFGQGTRLTVV.

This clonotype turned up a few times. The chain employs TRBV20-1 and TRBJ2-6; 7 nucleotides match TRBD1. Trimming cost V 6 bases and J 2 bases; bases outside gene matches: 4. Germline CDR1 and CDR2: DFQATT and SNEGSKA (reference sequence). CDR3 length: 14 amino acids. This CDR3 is CSAHRGTGANVLTF. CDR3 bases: TGCAGTGCCCACAGGGGAACTGGGGCCAACGTCCTGACTTTC.

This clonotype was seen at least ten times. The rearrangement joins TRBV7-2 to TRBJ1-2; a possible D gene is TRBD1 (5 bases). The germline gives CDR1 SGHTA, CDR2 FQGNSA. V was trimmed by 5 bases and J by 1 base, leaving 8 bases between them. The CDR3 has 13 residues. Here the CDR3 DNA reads TGTGCCAGCAGCGGACACTTTAACTATGGCTACACCTTC. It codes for CASSGHFNYGYTF.

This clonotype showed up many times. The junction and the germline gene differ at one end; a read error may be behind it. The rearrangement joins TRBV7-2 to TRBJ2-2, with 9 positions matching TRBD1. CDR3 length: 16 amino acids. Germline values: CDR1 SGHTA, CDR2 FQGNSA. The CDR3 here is CPSSLDGTGITGELFF. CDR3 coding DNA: TGTCCCAGCAGCTTAGACGGGACAGGGATCACCGGGGAGCTGTTTTTT.

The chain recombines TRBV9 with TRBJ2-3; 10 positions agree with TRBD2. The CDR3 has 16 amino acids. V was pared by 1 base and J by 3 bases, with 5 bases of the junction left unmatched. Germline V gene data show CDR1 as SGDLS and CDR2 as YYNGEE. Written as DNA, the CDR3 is TGTGCCAGCAGCGTATCTAGCGGGGGCCCTACAGATACGCAGTATTTT. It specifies CASSVSSGGPTDTQYF. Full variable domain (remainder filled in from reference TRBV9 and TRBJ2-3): DSGVTQTPKHLITATGQRVTLRCSPRSGDLSVYWYQQSLDQGLQFLIQYYNGEERAKGNILERFSAQQFPDLHSELNLSSLELGDSALYFCASSVSSGGPTDTQYFGPGTRLTVL.

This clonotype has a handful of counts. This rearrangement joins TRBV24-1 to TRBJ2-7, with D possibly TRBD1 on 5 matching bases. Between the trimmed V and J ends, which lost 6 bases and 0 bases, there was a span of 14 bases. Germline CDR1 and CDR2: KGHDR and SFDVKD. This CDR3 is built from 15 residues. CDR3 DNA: TGTGCCACCAGTCTTAAGGGGCAGAGCTCCTACGAGCAGTACTTC. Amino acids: CATSLKGQSSYEQYF.